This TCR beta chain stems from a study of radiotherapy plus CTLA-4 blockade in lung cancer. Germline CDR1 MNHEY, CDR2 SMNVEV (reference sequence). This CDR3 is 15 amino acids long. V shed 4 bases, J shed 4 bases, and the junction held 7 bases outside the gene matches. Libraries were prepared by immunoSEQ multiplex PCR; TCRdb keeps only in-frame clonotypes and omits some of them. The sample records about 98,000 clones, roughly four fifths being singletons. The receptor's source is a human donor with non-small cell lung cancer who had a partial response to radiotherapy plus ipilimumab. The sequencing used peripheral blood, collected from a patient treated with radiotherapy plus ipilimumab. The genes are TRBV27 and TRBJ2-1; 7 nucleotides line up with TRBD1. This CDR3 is CASSSLTGIYNEQFF. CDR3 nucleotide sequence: TGTGCCAGCAGTTCCCTGACAGGGATATACAATGAGCAGTTCTTC.